A selection of T cell receptor beta chains follows, all from one sample in a study of OX40 agonist ivuxolimab in advanced cancers. Repertoires were generated with immunoSEQ multiplex PCR, while TCRdb's copy carries only in-frame clones and drops some. This table holds roughly 80,000 clones, 75% to 90% found once. The sequencing used CD4+ or CD8+ T cells sorted from blood, collected in a trial of the OX40 agonist ivuxolimab. These receptors were taken from an adult with an advanced solid tumor such as melanoma, head and neck, liver or kidney cancer. Each CDR3 is given with its conserved first and last residue. D genes are given only for firm matches. The size field is filled for only some rows; it gives once, few, many or a size class.

>NA|TRBD1|TRBJ2-5|TRBV5-1
TGCGCCAGCAGCTCCGTAGGGGGCGGAACTAGGGGAGAGACCCAGTACTTC
CASSSVGGGTRGETQYF
>NA|TRBD1|TRBJ2-1|TRBV5-8
TGTGCCAGCAGCTTGATCGGCCAGGGGGCCTACAATGAGCAGTTCTTC
CASSLIGQGAYNEQFF
>NA|TRBD2|TRBJ2-7|TRBV5-1
TGCGCCAGCAGCTTTGCAGCGGGGGTCTCCTACGAGCAGTACTTC
CASSFAAGVSYEQYF
>NA|TRBD1|TRBJ2-1|TRBV19
TGTGCCAGTAGTTCCCGGGACAGGGAAAATATAGGCAATGAGCAGTTCTTC
CASSSRDRENIGNEQFF
>NA|NA|TRBJ1-2|TRBV9
TGTGCCAGCAGAAAACAGGGCAACTATGGCTACACCTTC
CASRKQGNYGYTF
>NA|NA|TRBJ2-1|TRBV4-3
TGCGCCAGCAGCCAAGAAGGCTTCTCCTACAATGAGCAGTTCTTC
CASSQEGFSYNEQFF
>NA|TRBD1|TRBJ2-5|TRBV5-1
TGCGCCAGCAGCTTGGATCCAGGGGGAAAGACCCAGTACTTC
CASSLDPGGKTQYF
>NA|NA|TRBJ1-1|TRBV5-6
TGTGCCAGCAGCACCTGGCGCGGGGGCACTGAAGCTTTCTTT
CASSTWRGGTEAFF
>NA|NA|TRBJ1-2|TRBV5-1
TGCGCCAGCAGCTTGGAGGCCGTGAGGGACGGCTACACCTTC
CASSLEAVRDGYTF
>NA|TRBD2|TRBJ2-5|TRBV19
TGTGCCAGTAGTCCTCATGGGCGGGGGGCCCGACGTCTTTTCCAAGAGACCCAGTACTTC
CASSPHGRGARRLFQETQYF
>NA|TRBD1|TRBJ1-5|TRBV9
TGTGCCAGCAGCCTAGGACAGGGTAAAAATCAGCCCCAGCATTTT
CASSLGQGKNQPQHF
>NA|NA|TRBJ2-3|TRBV5-1
TGCGCCAGCAGCACACAGGGAGATACGCAGTATTTT
CASSTQGDTQYF
>NA|NA|TRBJ2-1|TRBV7-3
TGTGCCAGCAGCCCCGCCCCGGGAGCGTTTTACAATGAGCAGTTCTTC
CASSPAPGAFYNEQFF
>NA|TRBD1|TRBJ1-1|TRBV30
TGTGCCTGGCGGACAGGGGGCAACACTGAAGCTTTCTTT
CAWRTGGNTEAFF
>NA|NA|TRBJ2-5|TRBV13
TGTGCCAGCAGCTTGGCCCTACAGGGTGGAGAGACCCAGTACTTC
CASSLALQGGETQYF
>few|TRBD1|TRBJ1-2|TRBV6-1
TGTGCCAGCAGACGACAGGGGGAGGCTAACTATGGCTACACCTTC
CASRRQGEANYGYTF
>NA|TRBD2|TRBJ2-3|TRBV13
TGTGCCAGCAGCTCAACGCAGCTAGCGGGAGGGCCCACAGATACGCAGTATTTT
CASSSTQLAGGPTDTQYF
>NA|NA|TRBJ2-1|TRBV9
TGTGCCAGCAGCGTAGGGGGCCGCAATGAGCAGTTCTTC
CASSVGGRNEQFF
>NA|NA|TRBJ2-2|TRBV7-7
TGTGCTAGCAGCGCCCTAAGTGGCGGCACCGGGGAGCTGTTTTTT
CASSALSGGTGELFF
>NA|TRBD1|TRBJ2-5|TRBV9
TGTGCCAGCAGCTCAAGGACAGGGGGCTTGGAGACCCAGTACTTC
CASSSRTGGLETQYF
>NA|NA|TRBJ2-5|TRBV19
TGTGCCAGTAGCTGGACAGTAAGCCAAGAGACCCAGTACTTC
CASSWTVSQETQYF
>NA|NA|TRBJ1-5|TRBV6-5
TGTGCCAGCAGTGTCCAGCAGCCCCAGCATTTT
CASSVQQPQHF